These 5 T cell receptor beta chains were all obtained from the same sample, sequenced in a study of cytomegalovirus exposure and HLA in healthy donors. The PCR was carried out with 60 Vbeta primers and 13 Jbeta primers. Sequencing was performed with immunoSEQ multiplex PCR; in TCRdb, only in-frame clones are kept and a portion is missing. The profile shows approximately 150,000 clones, roughly four fifths of them singletons. The sequencing sample was made of PBMCs. The origin of the receptors is a woman aged 55-75 years in good health and CMV-seropositive.

The chain recombines TRBV4-1 with TRBJ2-5, with 9 bases identical to TRBD2. Germline values: CDR1 MGHRA, CDR2 YSYEKL. CDR3 length: 16 residues. J lost 5 bases, V lost 3 bases, and 10 bases had no gene match. This CDR3 is CASSHKREESRETQYF. In DNA, the CDR3 is TGCGCCAGCAGCCATAAGCGGGAGGAGAGTCGGGAGACCCAGTACTTC.

This clone turned up a few times. CDR3 residues: CASSLAVAGAGGTGELFF. DNA for the CDR3: TGTGCCAGCAGCTTAGCGGTAGCGGGAGCAGGTGGCACCGGGGAGCTGTTTTTT. This chain connects TRBV7-2 to TRBJ2-2; TRBD2 matches at 9 bases. This CDR3 comprises 18 residues. The J segment lost 4 bases and the V segment lost 0 bases, leaving 9 bases of the junction unmatched. The V gene's germline CDR1 is SGHTA and CDR2 FQGNSA.

This clone was seen at least ten times. The chain employs TRBV5-5 and TRBJ2-1; the match to TRBD2 covers 12 bases. The ends lost 0 bases at V and 10 bases at J; junction bases unmatched: 8. The germline V gene encodes CDR1 SGHKS and CDR2 YYEKEE (reference sequence). The CDR3 totals 16 residues. This CDR3 is CASSLVASGGVGEQFF. CDR3 coding DNA: TGTGCCAGCAGCTTGGTAGCTAGCGGGGGGGTCGGGGAGCAGTTCTTC.

A single count supports this clone. V is TRBV7-9 and J is TRBJ2-7; D ambiguous. The CDR3 has 14 amino acids. In germline, CDR1 is SEHNR, CDR2 FQNEAQ (reference sequence). The V end lost 5 bases, the J end lost 0 bases, and 11 bases lay between the germline ends. CDR3 region: CASSPSITSYEQYF. CDR3 bases: TGTGCCAGCAGCCCTTCTATTACCTCCTACGAGCAGTACTTC.

The chain uses TRBV18 and TRBJ1-4; 8 nucleotides agree with TRBD1. The CDR3 has 12 residues. Germline V gene data show CDR1 as KGHSH and CDR2 as LQKENI. V lost 5 bases and J lost 11; bases outside the gene matches: 4. CDR3 loop: CASSVGQDKLFF. For the CDR3, the DNA is TGTGCCAGCTCAGTGGGACAGGACAAACTGTTTTTT.